This TCR beta chain was identified in a study of vaccination and CD4 T cells after COVID-19. For the study at large: Convalescent donors: six male, four female; seven Caucasian, two Asian, one multiracial, two Hispanic. Post-vaccine sampling followed dose two by a median roughly 76 days (range 14 to 241). Study-level points and caveats: Within the convalescent patients, spike mono-reactivity was found in 304 of 307 vaccine-specific clones. The appearance of a median about 86% of reactive clones in convalescent patients occurred only post-vaccination.

This clonotype has only one observation. No antigen is known for it. MiXCR was run by TCRdb on the PCR reads, yielding one entry per CDR3 protein. The sample lists some 20,000 distinct CDR3 sequences; roughly 64% were seen once. The CDR3 is 13 residues long. With V trimmed by 2 bases and J by 6 bases, 2 bases remained unmatched. The sequencing used CD4+ T cells from blood, collected before SARS-CoV-2 vaccination. The chain links TRBV12-3 or TRBV12-4 to TRBJ1-2; TRBD1 matches at 8 bases. This receptor was identified in a human donor who had recovered from COVID-19. CDR3 protein: CASSLRRGHGYTF. The CDR3 DNA is TGTGCCAGCAGTTTACGCAGGGGGCATGGCTACACCTTC.